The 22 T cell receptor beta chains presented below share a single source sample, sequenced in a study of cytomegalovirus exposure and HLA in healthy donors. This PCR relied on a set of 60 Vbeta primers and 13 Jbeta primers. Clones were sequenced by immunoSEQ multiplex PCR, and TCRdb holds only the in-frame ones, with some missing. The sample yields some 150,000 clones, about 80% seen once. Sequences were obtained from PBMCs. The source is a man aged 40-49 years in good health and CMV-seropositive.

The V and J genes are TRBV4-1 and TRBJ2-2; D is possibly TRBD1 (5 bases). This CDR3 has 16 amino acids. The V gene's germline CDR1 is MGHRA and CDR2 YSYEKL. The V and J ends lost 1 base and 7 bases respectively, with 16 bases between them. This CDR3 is CASSQAFLQVGGELFF. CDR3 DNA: TGCGCCAGCAGCCAAGCCTTCTTACAGGTCGGCGGGGAGCTGTTTTTT.

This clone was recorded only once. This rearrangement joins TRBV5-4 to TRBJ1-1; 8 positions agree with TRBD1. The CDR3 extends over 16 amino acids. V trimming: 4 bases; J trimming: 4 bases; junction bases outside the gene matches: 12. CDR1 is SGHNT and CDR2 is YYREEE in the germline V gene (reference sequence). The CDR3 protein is CASSPARQGAGTEAFF. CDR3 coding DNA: TGTGCCAGCAGCCCTGCCCGCCAGGGGGCCGGCACTGAAGCTTTCTTT.

The CDR3 loop reads CASSRPGLAVQDTQYF. In DNA form, the CDR3 reads TGTGCCAGCAGCCGACCGGGACTAGCGGTCCAGGATACGCAGTATTTT. V is TRBV5-4 and J is TRBJ2-3; 11 bases line up with TRBD2. CDR3 size: 16 residues. The V gene end was trimmed by 4 bases and the J gene end by 6 bases; junction bases not matched to a gene: 10. Germline V lookup: CDR1 SGHNT, CDR2 YYREEE (reference sequence).

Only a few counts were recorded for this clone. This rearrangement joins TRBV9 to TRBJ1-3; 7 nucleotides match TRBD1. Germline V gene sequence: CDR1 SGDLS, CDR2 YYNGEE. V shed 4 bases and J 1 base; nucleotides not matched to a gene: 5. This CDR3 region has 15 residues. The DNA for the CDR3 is TGTGCCAGCAGCCCCCAGACAGGGTCTGGAAACACCATATATTTT. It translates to CASSPQTGSGNTIYF.

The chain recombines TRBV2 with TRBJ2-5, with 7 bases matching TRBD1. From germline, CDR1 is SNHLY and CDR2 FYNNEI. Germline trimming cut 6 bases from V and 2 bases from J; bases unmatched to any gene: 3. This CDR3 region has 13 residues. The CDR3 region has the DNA TGTGCCAGCAGGAGGGGACAGCAAGAGACCCAGTACTTC. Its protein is CASRRGQQETQYF.

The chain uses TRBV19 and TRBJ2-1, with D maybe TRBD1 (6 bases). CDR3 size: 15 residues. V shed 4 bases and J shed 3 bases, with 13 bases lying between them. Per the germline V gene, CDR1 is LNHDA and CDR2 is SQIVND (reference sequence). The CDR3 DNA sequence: TGTGCCAGTAGTACCCGAGGGGGTTACTACAATGAGCAGTTCTTC. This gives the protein CASSTRGGYYNEQFF.

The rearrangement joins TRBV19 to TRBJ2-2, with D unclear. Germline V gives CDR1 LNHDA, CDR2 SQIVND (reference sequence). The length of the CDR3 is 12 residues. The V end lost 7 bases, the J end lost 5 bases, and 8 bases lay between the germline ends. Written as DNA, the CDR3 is TGTGCCAGTACCCCGTTGACCGGGGAGCTGTTTTTT. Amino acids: CASTPLTGELFF.

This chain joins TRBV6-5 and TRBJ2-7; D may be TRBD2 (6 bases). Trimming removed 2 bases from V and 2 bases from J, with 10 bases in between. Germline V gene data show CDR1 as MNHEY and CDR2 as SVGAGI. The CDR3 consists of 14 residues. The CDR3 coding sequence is TGTGCCAGCAGTTACGTTGGGGGGACCTACGAGCAGTACTTC. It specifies CASSYVGGTYEQYF.

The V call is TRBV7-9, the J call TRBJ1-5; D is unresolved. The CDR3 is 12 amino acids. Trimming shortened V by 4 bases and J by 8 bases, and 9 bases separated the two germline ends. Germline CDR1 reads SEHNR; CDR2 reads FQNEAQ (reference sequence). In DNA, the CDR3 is TGTGCCAGCAGCTACTATAACGAGCCCCAGCATTTT. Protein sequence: CASSYYNEPQHF. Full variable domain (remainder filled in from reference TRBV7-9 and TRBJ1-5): DTGVSQNPRHKITKRGQNVTFRCDPISEHNRLYWYRQTLGQGPEFLTYFQNEAQLEKSRLLSDRFSAERPKGSFSTLEIQRTEQGDSAMYLCASSYYNEPQHFGDGTRLSIL.

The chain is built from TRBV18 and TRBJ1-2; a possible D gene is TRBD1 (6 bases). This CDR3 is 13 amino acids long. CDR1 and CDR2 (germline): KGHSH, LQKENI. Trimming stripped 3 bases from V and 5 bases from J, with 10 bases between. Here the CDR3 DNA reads TGTGCCAGCTCACCTTCAGGGGTGTATGGCTACACCTTC. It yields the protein CASSPSGVYGYTF.

The CDR3 bases are TGCGCCAGCAGCCCGTACAGGAACACGGGTAACACCATATATTTT. This gives the protein CASSPYRNTGNTIYF. The J gene is TRBJ1-3, the V gene TRBV5-1, with D possibly being TRBD1 (5 bases). The germline CDR1 and CDR2 sequences are SGHRS and YFSETQ. The CDR3 consists of 15 residues. Trimming removed 4 bases from V and 7 bases from J, with 18 bases in between.

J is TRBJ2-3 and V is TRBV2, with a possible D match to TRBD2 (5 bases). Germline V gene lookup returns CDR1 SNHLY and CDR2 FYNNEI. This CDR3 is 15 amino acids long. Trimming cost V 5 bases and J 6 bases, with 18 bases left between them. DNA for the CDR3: TGTGCCAGCAGTAGGGAGCCACCGCCTCTCGATACGCAGTATTTT. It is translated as CASSREPPPLDTQYF.

CDR3 amino acids: CASRRASGLSHNEQFF. The CDR3 DNA reads TGTGCCAGCAGGAGGGCTAGCGGTCTGTCCCACAATGAGCAGTTCTTC. The chain is built from TRBV27 and TRBJ2-1, with 7 bases fitting TRBD2. V lost 6 bases, J lost 5 bases, and 13 bases stayed unmatched. The CDR3 totals 16 residues. From germline, CDR1 is MNHEY and CDR2 SMNVEV (reference sequence).

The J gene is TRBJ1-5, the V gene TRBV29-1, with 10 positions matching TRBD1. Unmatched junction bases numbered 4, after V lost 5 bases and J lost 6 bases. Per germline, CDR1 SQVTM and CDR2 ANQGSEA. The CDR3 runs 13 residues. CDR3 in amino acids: CSVTGQGSQPQHF. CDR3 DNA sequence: TGCAGCGTTACGGGACAGGGGAGTCAGCCCCAGCATTTT.

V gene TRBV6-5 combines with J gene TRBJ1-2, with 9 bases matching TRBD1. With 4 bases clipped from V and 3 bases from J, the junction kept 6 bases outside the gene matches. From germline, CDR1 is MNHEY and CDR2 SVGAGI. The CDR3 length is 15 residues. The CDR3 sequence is CASSWQGQGDYGYTF. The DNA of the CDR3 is TGTGCCAGCAGTTGGCAGGGACAGGGAGACTATGGCTACACCTTC.

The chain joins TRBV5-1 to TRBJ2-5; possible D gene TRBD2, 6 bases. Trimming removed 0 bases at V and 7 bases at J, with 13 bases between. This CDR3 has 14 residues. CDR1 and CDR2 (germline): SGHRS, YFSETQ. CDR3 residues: CASSLGGLGGTQYF. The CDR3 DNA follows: TGCGCCAGCAGCTTGGGAGGGCTCGGGGGGACCCAGTACTTC. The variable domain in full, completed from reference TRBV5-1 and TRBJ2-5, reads KAGVTQTPRYLIKTRGQQVTLSCSPISGHRSVSWYQQTPGQGLQFLFEYFSETQRNKGNFPGRFSGRQFSNSRSEMNVSTLELGDSALYLCASSLGGLGGTQYFGPGTRLLVL.

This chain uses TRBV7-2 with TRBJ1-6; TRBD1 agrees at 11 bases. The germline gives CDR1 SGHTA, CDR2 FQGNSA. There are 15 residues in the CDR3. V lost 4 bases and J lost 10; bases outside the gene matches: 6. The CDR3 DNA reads TGTGCCAGCAGCTCTTGGACAGGGGGCTGGTCACCCCTCCACTTT. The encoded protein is CASSSWTGGWSPLHF.

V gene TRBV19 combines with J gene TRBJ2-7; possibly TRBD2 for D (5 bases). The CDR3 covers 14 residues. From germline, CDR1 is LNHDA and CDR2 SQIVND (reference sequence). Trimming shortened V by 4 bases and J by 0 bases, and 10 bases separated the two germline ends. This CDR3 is CASSKNRDSYEQYF. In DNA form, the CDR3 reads TGTGCCAGTAGTAAAAACCGGGACTCCTACGAGCAGTACTTC.

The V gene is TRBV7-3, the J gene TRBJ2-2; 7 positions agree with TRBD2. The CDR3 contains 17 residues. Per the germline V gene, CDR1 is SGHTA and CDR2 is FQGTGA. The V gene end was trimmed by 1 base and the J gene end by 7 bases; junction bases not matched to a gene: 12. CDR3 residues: CASSLRGRAGSYGELFF. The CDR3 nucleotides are TGTGCCAGCAGCTTAAGAGGGAGGGCCGGGTCGTACGGGGAGCTGTTTTTT.

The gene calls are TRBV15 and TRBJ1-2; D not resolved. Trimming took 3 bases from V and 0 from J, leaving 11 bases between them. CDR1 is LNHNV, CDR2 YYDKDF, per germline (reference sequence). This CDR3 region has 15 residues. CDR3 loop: CATSRASLTNYGYTF. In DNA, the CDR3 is TGTGCCACCAGCAGGGCTTCATTGACTAACTATGGCTACACCTTC.

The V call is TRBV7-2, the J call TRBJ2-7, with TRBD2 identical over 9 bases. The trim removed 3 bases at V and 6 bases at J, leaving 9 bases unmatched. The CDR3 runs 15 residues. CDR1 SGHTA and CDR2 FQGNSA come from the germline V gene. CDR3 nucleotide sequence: TGTGCCAGCAGCTTCCTCGGAAAGCGGGGGGCCGAGCAGTACTTC. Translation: CASSFLGKRGAEQYF.

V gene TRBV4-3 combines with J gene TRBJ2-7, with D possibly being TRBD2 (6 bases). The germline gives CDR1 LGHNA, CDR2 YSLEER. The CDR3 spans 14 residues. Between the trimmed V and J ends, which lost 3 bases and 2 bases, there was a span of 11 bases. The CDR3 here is CASSQWTTTYEQYF. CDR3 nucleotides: TGCGCCAGCAGCCAGTGGACTACTACCTACGAGCAGTACTTC.